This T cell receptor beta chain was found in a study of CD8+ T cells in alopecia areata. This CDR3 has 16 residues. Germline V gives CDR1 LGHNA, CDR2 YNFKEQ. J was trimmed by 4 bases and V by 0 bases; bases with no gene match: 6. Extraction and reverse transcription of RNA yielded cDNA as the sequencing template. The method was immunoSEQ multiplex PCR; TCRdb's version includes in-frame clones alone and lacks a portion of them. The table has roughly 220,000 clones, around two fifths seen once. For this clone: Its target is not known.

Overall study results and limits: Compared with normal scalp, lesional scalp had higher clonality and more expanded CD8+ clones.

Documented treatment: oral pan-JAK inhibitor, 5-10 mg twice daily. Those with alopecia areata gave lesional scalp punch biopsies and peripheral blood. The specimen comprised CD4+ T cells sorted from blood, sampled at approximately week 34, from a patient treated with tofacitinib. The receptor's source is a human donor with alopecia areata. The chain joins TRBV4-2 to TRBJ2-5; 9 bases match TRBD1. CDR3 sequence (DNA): TGTGCCAGCAGCCAAGATCGGGGGACAGGGACAGAGACCCAGTACTTC. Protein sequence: CASSQDRGTGTETQYF.